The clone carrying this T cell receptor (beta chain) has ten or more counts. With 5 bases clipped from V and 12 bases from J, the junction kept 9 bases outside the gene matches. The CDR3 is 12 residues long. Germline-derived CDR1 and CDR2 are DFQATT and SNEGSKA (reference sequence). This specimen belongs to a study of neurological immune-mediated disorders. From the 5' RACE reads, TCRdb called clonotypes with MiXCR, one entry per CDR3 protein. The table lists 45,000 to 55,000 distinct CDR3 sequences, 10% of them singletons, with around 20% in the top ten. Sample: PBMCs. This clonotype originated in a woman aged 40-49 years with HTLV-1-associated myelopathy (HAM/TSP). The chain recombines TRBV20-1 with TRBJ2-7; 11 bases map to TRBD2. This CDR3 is CSAETSGDQRYF. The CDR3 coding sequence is TGCAGTGCTGAGACTAGCGGGGACCAGCGGTACTTC.